The subject of this entry is one T cell receptor beta chain. The naive gate required viable CD3+CD4+ or CD3+CD8+ cells with CCR7+CD45RA+CD45RO-CD95-CD27+CD28+ phenotype. This related bone marrow graft donor gave peripheral blood on the day of marrow donation. Assay used: immunoSEQ multiplex PCR; TCRdb lists only in-frame clones, some missing. The sample includes about 32,000 clones, 91% of them seen just once. The data were taken from a study of T cells after posttransplantation cyclophosphamide. Trimming left V 3 bases short and J 5 bases short, with 10 bases between. There are 13 residues in the CDR3. The germline CDR1 and CDR2 sequences are SGHTA and FQGTGA.

The sample consisted of naive CD4+ T cells sorted from blood. The chain carries TRBV7-3 and TRBJ2-5; perhaps TRBD2 as D (6 bases). This clonotype originated in a young man in good health and a related stem cell transplant donor. The CDR3 DNA reads as TGTGCCAGCAGCTTGGCGGGGTGGGAGACCCAGTACTTC. This encodes CASSLAGWETQYF.